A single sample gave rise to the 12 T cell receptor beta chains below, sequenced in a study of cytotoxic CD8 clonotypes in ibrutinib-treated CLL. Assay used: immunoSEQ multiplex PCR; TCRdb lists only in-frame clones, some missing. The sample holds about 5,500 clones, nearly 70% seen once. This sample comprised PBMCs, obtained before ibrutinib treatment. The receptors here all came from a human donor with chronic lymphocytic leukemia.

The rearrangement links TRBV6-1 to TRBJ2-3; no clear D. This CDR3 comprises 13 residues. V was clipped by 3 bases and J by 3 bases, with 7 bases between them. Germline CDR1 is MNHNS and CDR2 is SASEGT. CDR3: CASSEEWTDTQYF. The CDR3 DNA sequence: TGTGCCAGCAGTGAGGAATGGACAGATACGCAGTATTTT.

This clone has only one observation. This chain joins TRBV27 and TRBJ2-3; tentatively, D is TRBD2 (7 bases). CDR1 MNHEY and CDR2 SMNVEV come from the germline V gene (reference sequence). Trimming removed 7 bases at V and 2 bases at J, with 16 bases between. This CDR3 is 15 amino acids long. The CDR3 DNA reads TGTGCCAGCACCAACGCGGGGGCTAACACAGATACGCAGTATTTT. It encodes CASTNAGANTDTQYF.

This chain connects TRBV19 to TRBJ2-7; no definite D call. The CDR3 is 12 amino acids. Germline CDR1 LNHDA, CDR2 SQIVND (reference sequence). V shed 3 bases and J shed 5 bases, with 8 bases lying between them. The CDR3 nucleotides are TGTGCCAGTAGTATTCGGTCCGACGAGCAGTACTTC. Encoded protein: CASSIRSDEQYF.

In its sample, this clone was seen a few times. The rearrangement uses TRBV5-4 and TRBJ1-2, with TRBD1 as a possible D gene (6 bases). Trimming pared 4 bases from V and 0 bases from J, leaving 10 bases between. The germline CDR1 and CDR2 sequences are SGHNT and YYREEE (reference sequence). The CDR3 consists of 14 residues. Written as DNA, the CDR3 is TGTGCCAGCAGCCCCAGGGGATCTAACTATGGCTACACCTTC. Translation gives CASSPRGSNYGYTF.

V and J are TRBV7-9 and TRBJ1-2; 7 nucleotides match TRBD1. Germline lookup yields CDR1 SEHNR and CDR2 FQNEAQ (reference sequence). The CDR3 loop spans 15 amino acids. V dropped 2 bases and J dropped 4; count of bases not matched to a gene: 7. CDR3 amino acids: CASSLSQGVAYGYTF. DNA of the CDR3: TGTGCCAGCAGCTTAAGCCAGGGGGTTGCCTATGGCTACACCTTC.

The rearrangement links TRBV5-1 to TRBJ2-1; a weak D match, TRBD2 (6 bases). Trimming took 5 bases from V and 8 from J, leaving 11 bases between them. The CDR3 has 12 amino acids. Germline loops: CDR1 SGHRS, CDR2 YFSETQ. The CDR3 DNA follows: TGCGCCAGCAGAAGGACGGGGGATGAGCAGTTCTTC. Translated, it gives CASRRTGDEQFF.

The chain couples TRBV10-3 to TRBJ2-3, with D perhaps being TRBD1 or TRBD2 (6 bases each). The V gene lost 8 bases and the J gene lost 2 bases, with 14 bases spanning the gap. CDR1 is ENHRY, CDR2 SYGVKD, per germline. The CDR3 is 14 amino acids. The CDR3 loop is CAIGLGGTTDTQYF. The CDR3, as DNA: TGTGCCATCGGGCTAGGGGGGACCACAGATACGCAGTATTTT.

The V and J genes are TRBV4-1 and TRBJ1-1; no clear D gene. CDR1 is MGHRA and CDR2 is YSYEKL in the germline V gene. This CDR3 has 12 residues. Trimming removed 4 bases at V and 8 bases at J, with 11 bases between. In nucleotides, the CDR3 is TGCGCCAGCAGCCCACTCGGCCGGGAAGCTTTCTTT. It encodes CASSPLGREAFF.

The CDR3 reads CASTPTHTDTQYF. CDR3 bases: TGTGCCAGCACCCCCACCCACACAGATACGCAGTATTTT. The V gene is TRBV7-9, the J gene TRBJ2-3; no definite D call. Germline-derived CDR1 and CDR2 are SEHNR and FQNEAQ (reference sequence). Trimming left V 7 bases short and J 2 bases short, with 10 bases between. The CDR3 runs to 13 residues. The complete variable domain, with remaining parts taken from reference TRBV7-9 and TRBJ2-3, reads DTGVSQNPRHKITKRGQNVTFRCDPISEHNRLYWYRQTLGQGPEFLTYFQNEAQLEKSRLLSDRFSAERPKGSFSTLEIQRTEQGDSAMYLCASTPTHTDTQYFGPGTRLTVL.

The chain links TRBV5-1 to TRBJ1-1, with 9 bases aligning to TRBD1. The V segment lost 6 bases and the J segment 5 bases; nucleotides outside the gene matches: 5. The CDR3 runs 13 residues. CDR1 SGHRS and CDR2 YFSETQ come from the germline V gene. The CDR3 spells CASTQTGGTEAFF. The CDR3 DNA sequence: TGCGCCAGCACCCAGACAGGGGGTACTGAAGCTTTCTTT.

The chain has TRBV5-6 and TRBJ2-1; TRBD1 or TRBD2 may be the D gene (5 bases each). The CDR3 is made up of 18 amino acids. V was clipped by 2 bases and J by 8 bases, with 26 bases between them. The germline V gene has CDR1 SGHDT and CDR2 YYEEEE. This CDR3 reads CASSFPISGTLAIDEQFF. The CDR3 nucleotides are TGTGCCAGCAGCTTCCCGATATCCGGGACCCTAGCAATCGATGAGCAGTTCTTC.

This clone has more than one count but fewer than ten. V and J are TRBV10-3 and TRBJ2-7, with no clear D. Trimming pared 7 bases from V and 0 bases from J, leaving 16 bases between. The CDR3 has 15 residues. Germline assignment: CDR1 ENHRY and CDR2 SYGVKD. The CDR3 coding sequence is TGTGCCATCACCGTGGGCCCTGACACCTCCTACGAGCAGTACTTC. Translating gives CAITVGPDTSYEQYF.